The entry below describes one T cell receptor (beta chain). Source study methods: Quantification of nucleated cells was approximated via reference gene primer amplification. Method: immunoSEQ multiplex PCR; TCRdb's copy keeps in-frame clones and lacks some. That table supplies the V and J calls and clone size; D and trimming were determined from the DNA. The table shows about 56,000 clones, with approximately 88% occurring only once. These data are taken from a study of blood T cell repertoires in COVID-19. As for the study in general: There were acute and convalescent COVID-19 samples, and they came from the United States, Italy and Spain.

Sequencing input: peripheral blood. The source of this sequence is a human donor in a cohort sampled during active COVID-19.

The CDR3 sequence: CASSQETGRGETQYF. The CDR3 coding sequence is TGTGCCAGCAGCCAAGAGACGGGGAGGGGGGAGACCCAGTACTTC. This chain joins TRBV3-1 (or the pseudogene TRBV3-2) and TRBJ2-5; tentatively, D is TRBD2 (7 bases). This CDR3 comprises 15 residues. Trimming left V 0 bases short and J 5 bases short, with 13 bases between. The germline gives CDR1 LGHDT, CDR2 YNNKEL (reference sequence).